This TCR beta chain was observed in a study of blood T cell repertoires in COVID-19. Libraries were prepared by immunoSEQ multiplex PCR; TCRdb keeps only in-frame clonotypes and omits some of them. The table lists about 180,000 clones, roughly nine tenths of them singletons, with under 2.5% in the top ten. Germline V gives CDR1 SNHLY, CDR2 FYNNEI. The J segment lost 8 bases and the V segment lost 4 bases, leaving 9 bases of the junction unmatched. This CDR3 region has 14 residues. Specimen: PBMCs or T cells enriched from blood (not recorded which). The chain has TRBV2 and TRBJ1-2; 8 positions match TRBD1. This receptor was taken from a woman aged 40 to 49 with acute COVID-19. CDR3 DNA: TGTGCCAGCAGTGTTGACAGGGGTGCGGGAGGCTACACCTTC. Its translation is CASSVDRGAGGYTF.